This passage covers 18 T cell receptor beta chains from one sample sequenced in a study of shared clonotypes between healthy human individuals (dated by TCRdb to 2020 to 2022). The method was the immunoSEQ multiplex PCR assay. TCRdb carries this immuneACCESS record with in-frame sequences only. Its versions omit some clonotypes, under half of them owing to an unresolved V gene in the studies checked, with the rest unexplained. The sample table records hundreds of thousands of clones; around 96% of these occur just once. About 0.32% of the sample comes from the top ten. Sequencing input: memory CD8+ T cells sorted from blood. The sample's cell subset or site label, decoded: CD45RO+ cells pooled with CCR7-negative TemRA cells. These receptors were taken from a man aged 30 to 39 in good health.

The chain has TRBV18 and TRBJ2-3, with TRBD2 identical over 14 bases. CDR1 is KGHSH and CDR2 is LQKENI in the germline V gene. This CDR3 comprises 18 residues. Trimming took 2 bases from V and 7 from J; bases not matched to a gene: 11. The CDR3 nucleotides read TGTGCCAGCTCACCATGGACTAGCGGGAGGCCCCAACAGTATACGCAGTATTTT. Protein sequence: CASSPWTSGRPQQYTQYF.

The CDR3 reads CASSYTAYQPQHF. For the CDR3, the DNA is TGTGCCAGCAGTTACACAGCTTATCAGCCCCAGCATTTT. This chain uses TRBV6-5 with TRBJ1-5; D call uncertain. V lost 2 bases and J lost 5, with 7 bases in between. There are 13 residues in the CDR3. Germline V gene sequence: CDR1 MNHEY, CDR2 SVGAGI.

The chain uses TRBV29-1 and TRBJ1-2; D is uncertain. The V end was cut by 2 bases, the J end by 0 bases, with 13 bases between. Germline values: CDR1 SQVTM, CDR2 ANQGSEA. This CDR3 region has 15 residues. This CDR3 reads CSVESQIGTNYGYTF. The DNA of the CDR3 is TGCAGCGTTGAAAGTCAGATAGGCACTAACTATGGCTACACCTTC.

Comments on this clone: The identical CDR3 is also encoded by other nucleotide sequences in the sample. This chain links TRBV11-2 with TRBJ1-5; D gene ambiguous. This CDR3 contains 13 residues. V was clipped by 1 base and J by 4 bases, with 5 bases between them. Looked up from germline, CDR1 is SGHAT and CDR2 is FQNNGV. DNA of the CDR3: TGTGCCAGCAGCTTAGTAGGGAATCAGCCCCAGCATTTT. Its protein product is CASSLVGNQPQHF. The full variable domain, completed using reference TRBV11-2 and TRBJ1-5, is EAGVAQSPRYKIIEKRQSVAFWCNPISGHATLYWYQQILGQGPKLLIQFQNNGVVDDSQLPKDRFSAERLKGVDSTLKIQPAKLEDSAVYLCASSLVGNQPQHFGDGTRLSIL.

The J gene is TRBJ2-7, the V gene TRBV10-3; D is unclear. V dropped 6 bases and J dropped 5 bases, with 17 bases sitting between them. The CDR3 extends over 14 amino acids. Per germline, CDR1 ENHRY and CDR2 SYGVKD. CDR3 loop: CAIRSRMSSDEQYF. For the CDR3, the DNA is TGTGCCATCAGATCTAGAATGTCGTCGGACGAGCAGTACTTC.

The rearrangement links TRBV6-6 to TRBJ1-4; no definite D call. The germline CDR1 and CDR2 sequences are MNHNY and SVGAGI (reference sequence). The CDR3 has 16 amino acids. V lost 5 bases to trimming and J lost 0 bases, with 13 bases between them. The CDR3 spells CASSRSFIATNEKLFF. CDR3 in DNA: TGTGCCAGCAGTCGGTCCTTCATTGCAACTAATGAAAAACTGTTTTTT.

The J gene is TRBJ2-7, the V gene TRBV6-5, with 9 bases fitting TRBD1. Trimming removed 2 bases from V and 4 bases from J; junction bases left unmatched: 6. From germline, CDR1 is MNHEY and CDR2 SVGAGI. The CDR3 is made up of 15 amino acids. CDR3 coding DNA: TGTGCCAGCAGTTACGGGGGACAGGGAAAGTACGAGCAGTACTTC. Encoded protein: CASSYGGQGKYEQYF.

V is TRBV28 and J is TRBJ2-4; 13 bases are a match to TRBD2. The germline V gene encodes CDR1 MDHEN and CDR2 SYDVKM. With 3 bases clipped from V and 7 bases from J, the junction kept 6 bases outside the gene matches. The CDR3 is 16 residues long. CDR3 bases: TGTGCCAGCAGTTTTTGGACTAGCGGGAGAGGGAACATTCAGTACTTC. Encoded protein: CASSFWTSGRGNIQYF.

This chain links TRBV2 with TRBJ2-3; no reliable D call. Germline V lookup: CDR1 SNHLY, CDR2 FYNNEI. CDR3 size: 14 residues. Trimming took 6 bases from V and 6 from J, leaving 16 bases between them. The CDR3 protein is CASSESDMEDTQYF. The DNA of the CDR3 is TGTGCCAGCAGCGAATCCGACATGGAGGATACGCAGTATTTT.

The chain couples TRBV29-1 to TRBJ1-2, with 8 nucleotides matching TRBD1. Looked up from germline, CDR1 is SQVTM and CDR2 is ANQGSEA. The V segment lost 0 bases and the J segment 6 bases; nucleotides outside the gene matches: 6. There are 14 residues in the CDR3. The chain's CDR3 is CSVEESLQGDGYTF. The CDR3 nucleotides are TGCAGCGTTGAAGAGAGCCTACAGGGGGATGGCTACACCTTC.

V usage is TRBV7-9 and J usage is TRBJ2-1; weak D call: TRBD1 (7 bases). Trimming took 8 bases from V and 7 from J, leaving 15 bases between them. The CDR3 loop spans 13 amino acids. Germline CDR1 is SEHNR and CDR2 is FQNEAQ (reference sequence). CDR3 sequence: CASGGTARNEQFF. The CDR3 nucleotides read TGTGCCAGCGGCGGGACAGCTAGGAATGAGCAGTTCTTC.

The CDR3 is CASSLRPPTGRAYGELFF. DNA of the CDR3: TGTGCCAGCAGTTTAAGGCCCCCGACAGGTCGCGCTTATGGGGAGCTGTTTTTT. This chain connects TRBV27 to TRBJ2-2; tentatively, D is TRBD1 (6 bases). CDR1 is MNHEY and CDR2 is SMNVEV in the germline V gene (reference sequence). This CDR3 comprises 18 residues. Trimming took 2 bases from V and 8 from J, leaving 24 bases between them.

The chain couples TRBV7-3 to TRBJ2-2; D is possibly TRBD2 (5 bases). The CDR3 is 15 residues long. Looked up from germline, CDR1 is SGHTA and CDR2 is FQGTGA. The ends were cut back, 5 bases at V and 3 bases at J, with 13 bases in the middle. CDR3 sequence: CASSRGPRDTGELFF. CDR3 nucleotide sequence: TGTGCCAGCAGCCGCGGGCCCCGTGACACCGGGGAGCTGTTTTTT.

This sequence joins TRBV4-2 and TRBJ2-7; 14 bases map to TRBD2. Germline CDR1 reads LGHNA; CDR2 reads YNFKEQ. V dropped 0 bases and J dropped 9; count of bases not matched to a gene: 16. The CDR3 is 19 amino acids. Written as DNA, the CDR3 is TGTGCCAGCAGCCAAGAAACAGCCGGTCCCGGGACTAGCGGGAGAGTGCAGTACTTC. Translation: CASSQETAGPGTSGRVQYF.

The rearrangement joins TRBV5-1 to TRBJ2-5; TRBD2 is a possible D gene (5 bases). With the DNA end fitting TRBJ2-7 better, the J assignment may be wrong. This CDR3 is 14 amino acids long. From germline, CDR1 is SGHRS and CDR2 YFSETQ. The DNA for the CDR3 is TGCGCCAGCAGCTTGGGTACCGCCCGGGGCGAGCAGTACTTC. Translation: CASSLGTARGEQYF.

The table lists this clone with a count of one. The chain is built from TRBV5-6 and TRBJ2-2; 9 bases are shared with TRBD2. The CDR3 loop spans 18 amino acids. Germline CDR1 reads SGHDT; CDR2 reads YYEEEE. The ends lost 1 base at V and 7 bases at J; junction bases unmatched: 14. CDR3 in amino acids: CASSLLAGGPMIGGELFF. In DNA form, the CDR3 reads TGTGCCAGCAGCTTGTTGGCGGGAGGGCCTATGATTGGCGGGGAGCTGTTTTTT.

The chain employs TRBV29-1 and TRBJ1-5, with a tentative D call TRBD1 (5 bases). This CDR3 is 13 amino acids long. Germline assignment: CDR1 SQVTM and CDR2 ANQGSEA. The CDR3 DNA reads as TGCAGTTTTGTCGGGGGTCCGAGCCAGCCCCAGCATTTT. This translates into CSFVGGPSQPQHF.

The V call is TRBV11-3, the J call TRBJ2-4, with TRBD2 identical over 7 bases. Losses at the gene ends were 5 bases for V and 10 bases for J; bases not matched to a gene: 8. Germline CDR1 reads SGHNT; CDR2 reads YENEEA. The CDR3 contains 13 residues. The CDR3 DNA is TGTGCCAGCAGCCCCCGGGGTAGCGGGATTCAGTACTTC. Its protein is CASSPRGSGIQYF. Together with reference TRBV11-3 and TRBJ2-4, the CDR3 gives the full variable domain: EAGVVQSPRYKIIEKKQPVAFWCNPISGHNTLYWYLQNLGQGPELLIRYENEEAVDDSQLPKDRFSAERLKGVDSTLKIQPAELGDSAVYLCASSPRGSGIQYFGAGTRLSVL.